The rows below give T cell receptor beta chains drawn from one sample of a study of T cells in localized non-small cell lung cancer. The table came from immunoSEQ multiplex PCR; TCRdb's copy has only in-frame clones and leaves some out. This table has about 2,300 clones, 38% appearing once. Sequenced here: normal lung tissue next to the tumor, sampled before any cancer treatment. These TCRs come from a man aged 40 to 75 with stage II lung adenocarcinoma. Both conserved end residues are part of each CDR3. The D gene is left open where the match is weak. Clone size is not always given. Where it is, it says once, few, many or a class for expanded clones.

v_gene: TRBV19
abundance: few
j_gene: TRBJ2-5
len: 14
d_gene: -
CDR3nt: TGTGCCAGTAGTAACGGGGCGGACCTGACGACCCAGTACTTC
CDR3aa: CASSNGADLTTQYF

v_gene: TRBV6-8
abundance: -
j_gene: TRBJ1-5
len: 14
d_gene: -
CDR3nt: TGTGCCAGCAGCCCTACCAGCCGGGGTCAGCCCCAGCATTTT
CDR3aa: CASSPTSRGQPQHF

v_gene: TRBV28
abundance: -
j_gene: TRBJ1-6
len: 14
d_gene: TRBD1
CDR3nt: TGTGCCAGCAGTTTAAACAGGGGGAATTCACCCCTCCACTTT
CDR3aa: CASSLNRGNSPLHF

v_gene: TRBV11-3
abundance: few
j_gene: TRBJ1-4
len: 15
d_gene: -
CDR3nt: TGTGCCAGCAGCTACCCATCCACAACTAATGAAAAACTGTTTTTT
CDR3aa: CASSYPSTTNEKLFF

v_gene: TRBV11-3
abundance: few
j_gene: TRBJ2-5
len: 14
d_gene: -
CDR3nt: TGTGCCAGCAGCCTCTCCGGAGGGCGGGAGACCCAGTACTTC
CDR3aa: CASSLSGGRETQYF

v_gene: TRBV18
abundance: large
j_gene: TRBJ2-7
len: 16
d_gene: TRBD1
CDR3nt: TGTGCCAGCTCATCTAGACAGACGGGGACAGCCATCGAGCAGTACTTC
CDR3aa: CASSSRQTGTAIEQYF

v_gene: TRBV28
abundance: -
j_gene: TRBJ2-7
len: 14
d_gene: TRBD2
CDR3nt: TGTGCCAGCAGTTCCGCGGGGGGGCGGTACGAGCAGTACTTC
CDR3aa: CASSSAGGRYEQYF

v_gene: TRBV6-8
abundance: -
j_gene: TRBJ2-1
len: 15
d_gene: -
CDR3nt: TGTGCCAGCAGTGACGAGGCGAGCTCCTACAATGAGCAGTTCTTC
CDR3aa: CASSDEASSYNEQFF

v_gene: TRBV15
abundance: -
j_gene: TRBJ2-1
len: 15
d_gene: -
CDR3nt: TGTGCCACCAGCAGAGGCGGGGGCCCCTACAATGAGCAGTTCTTC
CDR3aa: CATSRGGGPYNEQFF

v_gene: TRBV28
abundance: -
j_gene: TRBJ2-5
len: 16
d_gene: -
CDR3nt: TGTGCCAGCAGTCCACGGACAGGGAGGGTTGGAGAGACCCAGTACTTC
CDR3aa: CASSPRTGRVGETQYF

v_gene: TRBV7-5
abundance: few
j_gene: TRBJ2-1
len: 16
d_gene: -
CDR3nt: TGTGCCAGCAGCAGTAGGGCAGGGGGGTTGGACAATGAGCAGTTCTTC
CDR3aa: CASSSRAGGLDNEQFF

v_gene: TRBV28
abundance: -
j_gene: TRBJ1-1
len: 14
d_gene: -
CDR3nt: TGTGCCAGCAGTGGCGGGGGCGGGGGCACTGAAGCTTTCTTT
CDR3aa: CASSGGGGGTEAFF

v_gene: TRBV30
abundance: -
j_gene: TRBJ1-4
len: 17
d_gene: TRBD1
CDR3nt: TGTGCCTGGAGGAAACTTACAGGGGTTGGATTGAATGAAAAACTGTTTTTT
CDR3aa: CAWRKLTGVGLNEKLFF

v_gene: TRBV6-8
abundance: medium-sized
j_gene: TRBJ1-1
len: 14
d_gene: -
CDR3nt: TGTGCCAGCAGTGAGCTGGGGGGCAACACTGAAGCTTTCTTT
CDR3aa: CASSELGGNTEAFF

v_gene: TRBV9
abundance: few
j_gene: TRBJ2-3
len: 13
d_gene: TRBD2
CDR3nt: TGTGCCAGCGGGACTAGCGTCCCAGATACGCAGTATTTT
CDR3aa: CASGTSVPDTQYF

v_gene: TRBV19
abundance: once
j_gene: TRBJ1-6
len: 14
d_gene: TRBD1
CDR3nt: TGTGCCAGTAGGCGGGGACAGCTAAATTCACCCCTCCACTTT
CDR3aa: CASRRGQLNSPLHF

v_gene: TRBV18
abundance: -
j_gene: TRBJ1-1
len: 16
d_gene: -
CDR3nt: TGTGCCAGCTCACCACCGGTTTCGGGGGCGGGGACTGAAGCTTTCTTT
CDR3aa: CASSPPVSGAGTEAFF

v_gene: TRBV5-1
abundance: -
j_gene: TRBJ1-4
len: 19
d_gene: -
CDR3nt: TGCGCCAGCAGCCGAGCAACAGGGATACAAGCCGCAACTAATGAAAAACTGTTTTTT
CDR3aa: CASSRATGIQAATNEKLFF

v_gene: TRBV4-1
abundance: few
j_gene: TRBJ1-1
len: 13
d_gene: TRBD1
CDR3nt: TGCGCCAGCAGCGGGACAGCGAACACTGAAGCTTTCTTT
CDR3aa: CASSGTANTEAFF

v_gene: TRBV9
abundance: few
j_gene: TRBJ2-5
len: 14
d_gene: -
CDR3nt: TGTGCCAGCAGTCTAAACGGAGTTAAAGAGACCCAGTACTTC
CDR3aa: CASSLNGVKETQYF

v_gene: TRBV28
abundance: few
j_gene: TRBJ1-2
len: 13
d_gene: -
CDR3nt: TGTGCCAGCACCAATGGGGTGAGGAATGGCTACACCTTC
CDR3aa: CASTNGVRNGYTF

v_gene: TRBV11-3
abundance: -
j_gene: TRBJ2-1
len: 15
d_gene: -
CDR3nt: TGTGCCAGCAGCCTGAAACTAGCAGCCTACAATGAGCAGTTCTTC
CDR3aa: CASSLKLAAYNEQFF

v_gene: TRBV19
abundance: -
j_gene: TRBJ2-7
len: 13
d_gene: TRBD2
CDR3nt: TGTGCCAGTAGTCCGGGACTAATCGGCGAGCAGTACTTC
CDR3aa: CASSPGLIGEQYF

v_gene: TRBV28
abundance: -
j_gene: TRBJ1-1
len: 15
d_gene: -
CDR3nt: TGTGCCAGCAGCCGACGGCGGACACTGAACACTGAAGCTTTCTTT
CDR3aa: CASSRRRTLNTEAFF

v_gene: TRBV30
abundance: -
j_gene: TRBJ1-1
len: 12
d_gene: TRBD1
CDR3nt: TGTGCCTGGAGTTTTCAGGGGGCCAGAGCTTTCTTT
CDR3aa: CAWSFQGARAFF

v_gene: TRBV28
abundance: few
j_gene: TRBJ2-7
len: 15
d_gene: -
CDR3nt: TGTGCCACAAACCGCGGCTCCGCGGCGGCTTACGAGCAGTACTTC
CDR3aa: CATNRGSAAAYEQYF

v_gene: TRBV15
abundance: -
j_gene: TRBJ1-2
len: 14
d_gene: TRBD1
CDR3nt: TGTGCCACCAGCAGAGATGACAGGGGGCTTGGCTACACCTTC
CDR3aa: CATSRDDRGLGYTF

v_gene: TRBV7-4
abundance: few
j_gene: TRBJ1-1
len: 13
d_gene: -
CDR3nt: TGTGCCAGCAGCTTCGAGGCGAAAGCTGAAGCTTTCTTT
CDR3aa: CASSFEAKAEAFF

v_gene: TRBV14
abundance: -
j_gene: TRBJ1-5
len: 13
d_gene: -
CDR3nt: TGTGCCAGCAGCCAGGGACTAGGTCAGCCCCAGCATTTT
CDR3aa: CASSQGLGQPQHF

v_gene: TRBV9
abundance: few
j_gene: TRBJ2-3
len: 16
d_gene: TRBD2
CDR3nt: TGTGCCAGCAGCCCGGAAGGACTAGCGGACACAGATACGCAGTATTTT
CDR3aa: CASSPEGLADTDTQYF

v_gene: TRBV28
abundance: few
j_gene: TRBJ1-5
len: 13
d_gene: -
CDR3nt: TGTGCCAGCAGTCTTGTAAGCAATCAGCCCCAGCATTTT
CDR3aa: CASSLVSNQPQHF

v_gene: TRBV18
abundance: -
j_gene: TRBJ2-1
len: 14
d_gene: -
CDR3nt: TGTGCCAGCTCACCAGGGGGGTTTTTCAATGAGCAGTTCTTC
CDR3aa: CASSPGGFFNEQFF